This TCR beta chain was retrieved from a study of blood T cells in healthy people across ages. Through a sample-barcoded 5' primer and a J-beta primer mix, a second PCR was run for roughly 7 to 12 cycles. Each TCR beta cDNA got a 12-nucleotide random molecular identifier. TCRdb used MiXCR to reprocess the 5' RACE reads, holding one entry per CDR3 protein. The table lists 1 million or so distinct CDR3 sequences, 45% of them singletons, with 15% to 20% in the top ten. Every donor contributed about 10 milliliters of peripheral blood by blood draw. Samples each yielded at least 5.5 micrograms of total RNA. On this clonotype itself: What it binds is not known.

The germline V and J ends were trimmed by 6 bases and 6 bases, with 23 bases remaining between them. Per the germline V gene, CDR1 is SQVTM and CDR2 is ANQGSEA. This CDR3 is 16 amino acids long. Study results and caveats: Roughly linearly, TCR beta diversity per million T cells fell as age increased.

Input material: blood. The chain is built from TRBV29-1 and TRBJ1-4; D is possibly TRBD1 (6 bases). This sequence originates from an older woman in good health. The CDR3 DNA follows: TGCAGCGTCGCACCTCCCGGGGGCCTAGGGGATGAAAAACTGTTTTTT. It encodes CSVAPPGGLGDEKLFF. The whole variable domain, remainder taken from reference TRBV29-1 and TRBJ1-4, is SAVISQKPSRDICQRGTSLTIQCQVDSQVTMMFWYRQQPGQSLTLIATANQGSEATYESGFVIDKFPISRPNLTFSTLTVSNMSPEDSSIYLCSVAPPGGLGDEKLFFGSGTQLSVL.